This T cell receptor beta chain comes out of a study of cytomegalovirus exposure and HLA in healthy donors. In the study overall: The 120 validation repertoires were produced on the same platform as the roughly 720 repertoires of the first cohort. This was reported in a later analysis. Findings of the study overall: The study put 150 to 200 TCR beta chains on its list as cytomegalovirus-associated.

Profiling relied on immunoSEQ multiplex PCR, and the TCRdb table lists in-frame clones only, not all of them. Seen here are 190,000 or so clones, about 79% observed once, and the top ten hold around 15%. Germline loops: CDR1 SGHRS, CDR2 YFSETQ. The V gene end was trimmed by 1 base and the J gene end by 10 bases; junction bases not matched to a gene: 2. This CDR3 region has 12 residues. About this clone: What it binds is not known.

The receptor was isolated from a woman aged 25 to 39 in good health and CMV-seropositive. The material sequenced was PBMCs. This chain connects TRBV5-1 to TRBJ2-1; 7 nucleotides line up with TRBD1. Here the CDR3 DNA reads TGCGCCAGCAGCTTGTCGGACAGGGAGCAGTTCTTC. Encoded protein: CASSLSDREQFF.